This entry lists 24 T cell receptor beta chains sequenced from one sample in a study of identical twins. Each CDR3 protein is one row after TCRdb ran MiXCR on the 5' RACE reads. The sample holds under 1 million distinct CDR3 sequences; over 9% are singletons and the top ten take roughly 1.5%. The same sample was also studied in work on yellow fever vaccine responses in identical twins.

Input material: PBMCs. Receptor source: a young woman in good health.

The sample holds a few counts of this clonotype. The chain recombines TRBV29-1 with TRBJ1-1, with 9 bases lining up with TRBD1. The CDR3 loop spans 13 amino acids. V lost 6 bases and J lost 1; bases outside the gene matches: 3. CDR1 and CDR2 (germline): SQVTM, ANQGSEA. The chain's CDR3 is CSVLQGANTEAFF. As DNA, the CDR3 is TGCAGCGTGCTACAGGGGGCGAACACTGAAGCTTTCTTT.

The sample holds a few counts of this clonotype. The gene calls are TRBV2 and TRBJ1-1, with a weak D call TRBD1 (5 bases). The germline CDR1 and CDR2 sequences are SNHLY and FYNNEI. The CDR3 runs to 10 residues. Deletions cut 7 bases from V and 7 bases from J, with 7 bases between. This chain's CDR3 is CASMGGEAFF. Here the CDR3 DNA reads TGTGCCAGCATGGGGGGTGAAGCTTTCTTT.

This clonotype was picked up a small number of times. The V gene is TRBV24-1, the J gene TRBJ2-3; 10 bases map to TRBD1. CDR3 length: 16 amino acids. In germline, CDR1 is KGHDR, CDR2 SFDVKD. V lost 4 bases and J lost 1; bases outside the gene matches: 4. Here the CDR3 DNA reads TGTGCCACCAGTGAGCCCGGGACAGGGGGCACAGATACGCAGTATTTT. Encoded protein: CATSEPGTGGTDTQYF.

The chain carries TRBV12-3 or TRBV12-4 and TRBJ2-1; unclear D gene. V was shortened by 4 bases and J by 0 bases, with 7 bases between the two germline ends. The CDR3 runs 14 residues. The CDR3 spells CASSSFTSYNEQFF. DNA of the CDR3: TGTGCCAGCAGTTCGTTCACCTCCTACAATGAGCAGTTCTTC.

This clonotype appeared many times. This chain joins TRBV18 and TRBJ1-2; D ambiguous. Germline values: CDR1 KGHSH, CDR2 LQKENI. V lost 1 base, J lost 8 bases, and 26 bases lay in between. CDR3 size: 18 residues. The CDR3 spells CASSPRWAAMDQLRGYTF. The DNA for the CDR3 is TGTGCCAGCTCACCACGTTGGGCAGCCATGGACCAACTTCGAGGCTACACCTTC. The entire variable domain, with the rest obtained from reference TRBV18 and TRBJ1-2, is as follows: NAGVMQNPRHLVRRRGQEARLRCSPMKGHSHVYWYRQLPEEGLKFMVYLQKENIIDESGMPKERFSAEFPKEGPSILRIQQVVRGDSAAYFCASSPRWAAMDQLRGYTFGSGTRLTVV.

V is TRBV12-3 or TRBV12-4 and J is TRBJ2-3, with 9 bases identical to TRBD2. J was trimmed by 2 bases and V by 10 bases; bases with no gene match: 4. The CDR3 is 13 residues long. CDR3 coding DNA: TGTGCCACCCTAGCGGGGTACACAGATACGCAGTATTTT. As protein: CATLAGYTDTQYF.

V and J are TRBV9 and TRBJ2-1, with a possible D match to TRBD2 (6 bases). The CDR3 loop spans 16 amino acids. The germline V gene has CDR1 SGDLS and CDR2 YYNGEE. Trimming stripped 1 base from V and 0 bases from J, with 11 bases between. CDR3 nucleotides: TGTGCCAGCAGCGTAAATCGGCGGGACTCCTACAATGAGCAGTTCTTC. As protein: CASSVNRRDSYNEQFF.

The CDR3 bases are TGTGCCAGCAGCTCGAAGGAAATTAACTATGGCTACACCTTC. Translation gives CASSSKEINYGYTF. The genes are TRBV6-1 and TRBJ1-2; D remains unclear. Germline V lookup: CDR1 MNHNS, CDR2 SASEGT. This CDR3 contains 14 residues. Trimming stripped 6 bases from V and 1 base from J, with 12 bases between.

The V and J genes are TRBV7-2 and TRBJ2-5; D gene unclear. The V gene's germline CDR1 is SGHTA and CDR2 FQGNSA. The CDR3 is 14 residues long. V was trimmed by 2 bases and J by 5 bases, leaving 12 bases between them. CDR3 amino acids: CASSLTTNEETQYF. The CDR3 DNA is TGTGCCAGCAGCTTAACGACAAACGAGGAGACCCAGTACTTC.

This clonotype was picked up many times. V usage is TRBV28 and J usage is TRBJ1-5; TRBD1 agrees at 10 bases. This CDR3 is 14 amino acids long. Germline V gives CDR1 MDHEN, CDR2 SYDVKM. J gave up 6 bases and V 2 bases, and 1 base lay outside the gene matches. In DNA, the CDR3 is TGTGCCAGCAGTTTAGGGACAGGGGCTCAGCCCCAGCATTTT. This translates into CASSLGTGAQPQHF. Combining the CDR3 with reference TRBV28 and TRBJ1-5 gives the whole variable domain DVKVTQSSRYLVKRTGEKVFLECVQDMDHENMFWYRQDPGLGLRLIYFSYDVKMKEKGDIPEGYSVSREKKERFSLILESASTNQTSMYLCASSLGTGAQPQHFGDGTRLSIL.

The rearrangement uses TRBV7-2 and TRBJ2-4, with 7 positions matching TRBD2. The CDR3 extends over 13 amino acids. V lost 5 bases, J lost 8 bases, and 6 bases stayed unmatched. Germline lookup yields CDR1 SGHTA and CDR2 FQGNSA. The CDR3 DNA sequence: TGTGCCAGCAGCAACGGACTAGTGGACATTCAGTACTTC. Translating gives CASSNGLVDIQYF.

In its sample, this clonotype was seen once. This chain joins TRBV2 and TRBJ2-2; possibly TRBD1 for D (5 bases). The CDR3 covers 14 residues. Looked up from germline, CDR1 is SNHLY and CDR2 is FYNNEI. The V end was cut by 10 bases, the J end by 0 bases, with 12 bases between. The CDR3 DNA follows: TGTGCCACCGGACACCCGGCGAACACCGGGGAGCTGTTTTTT. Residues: CATGHPANTGELFF. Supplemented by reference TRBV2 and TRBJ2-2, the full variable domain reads EPEVTQTPSHQVTQMGQEVILRCVPISNHLYFYWYRQILGQKVEFLVSFYNNEISEKSEIFDDQFSVERPDGSNFTLKIRSTKLEDSAMYFCATGHPANTGELFFGEGSRLTVL.

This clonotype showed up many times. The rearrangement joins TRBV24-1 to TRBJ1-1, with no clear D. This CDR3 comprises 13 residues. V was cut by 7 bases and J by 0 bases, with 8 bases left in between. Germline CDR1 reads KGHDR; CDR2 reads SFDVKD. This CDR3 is CATRVGMNTEAFF. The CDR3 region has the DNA TGTGCCACCAGGGTAGGGATGAACACTGAAGCTTTCTTT.

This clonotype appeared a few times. The CDR3 reads CSARVPSGRGYNEQFF. Written as DNA, the CDR3 is TGCAGTGCTAGAGTCCCTAGCGGGAGGGGCTACAATGAGCAGTTCTTC. The rearrangement links TRBV20-1 to TRBJ2-1; the match to TRBD2 covers 12 bases. Per the germline V gene, CDR1 is DFQATT and CDR2 is SNEGSKA (reference sequence). Unmatched junction bases numbered 4, after V lost 1 base and J lost 3 bases. There are 16 residues in the CDR3.

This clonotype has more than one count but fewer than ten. CDR3 coding DNA: TGCAGTGCTAGTGGGGGACAGGGAGGGAAGGACTATGGCTACACCTTC. Its protein is CSASGGQGGKDYGYTF. J is TRBJ1-2 and V is TRBV20-1, with 9 bases lining up with TRBD1. The CDR3 length is 16 residues. V lost 3 bases to trimming and J lost 3 bases; unmatched junction nucleotides: 11. CDR1 is DFQATT, CDR2 SNEGSKA, per germline (reference sequence).

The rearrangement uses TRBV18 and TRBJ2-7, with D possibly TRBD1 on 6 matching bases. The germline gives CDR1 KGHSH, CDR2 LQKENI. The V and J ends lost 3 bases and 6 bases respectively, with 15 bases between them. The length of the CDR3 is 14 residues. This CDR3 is CASSPATGFSEQYV. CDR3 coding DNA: TGTGCCAGCTCACCGGCCACAGGGTTCTCCGAGCAGTACGTC.

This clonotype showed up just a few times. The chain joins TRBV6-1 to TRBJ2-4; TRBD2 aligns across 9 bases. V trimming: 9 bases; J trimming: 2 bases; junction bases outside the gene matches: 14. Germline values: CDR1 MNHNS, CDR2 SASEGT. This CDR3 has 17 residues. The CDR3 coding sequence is TGTGCCAGTACCGATTTGGGGCGGGGGGGCCCCAAAAACATTCAGTACTTC. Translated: CASTDLGRGGPKNIQYF.

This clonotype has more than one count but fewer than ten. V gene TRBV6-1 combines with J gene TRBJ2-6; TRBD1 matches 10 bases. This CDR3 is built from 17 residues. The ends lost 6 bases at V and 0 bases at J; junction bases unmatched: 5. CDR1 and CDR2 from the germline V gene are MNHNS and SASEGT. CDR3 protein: CASRPTGGRSGANVLTF. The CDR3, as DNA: TGTGCCAGCAGACCGACAGGGGGCCGCTCTGGGGCCAACGTCCTGACTTTC.

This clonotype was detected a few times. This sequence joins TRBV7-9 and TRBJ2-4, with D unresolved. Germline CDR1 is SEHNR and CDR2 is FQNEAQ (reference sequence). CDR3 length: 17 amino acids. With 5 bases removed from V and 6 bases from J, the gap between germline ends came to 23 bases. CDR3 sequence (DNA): TGTGCCAGCAGCCCGGTTCTGGTATGGGGAATGGGAAACATTCAGTACTTC. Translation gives CASSPVLVWGMGNIQYF.

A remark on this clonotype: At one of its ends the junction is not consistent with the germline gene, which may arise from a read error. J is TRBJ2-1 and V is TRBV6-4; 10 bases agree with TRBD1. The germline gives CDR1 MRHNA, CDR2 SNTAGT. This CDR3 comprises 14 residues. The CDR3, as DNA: TGTGCCGGCAGTGGGACAGGGGATTACAATGAGCAGTTCTTC. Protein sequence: CAGSGTGDYNEQFF.

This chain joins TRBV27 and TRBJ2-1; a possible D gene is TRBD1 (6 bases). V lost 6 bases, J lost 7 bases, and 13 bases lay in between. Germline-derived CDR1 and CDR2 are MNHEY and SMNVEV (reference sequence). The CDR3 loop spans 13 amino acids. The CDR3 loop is CASRRQELNEQFF. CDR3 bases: TGTGCCAGCAGGAGACAGGAGTTGAATGAGCAGTTCTTC.

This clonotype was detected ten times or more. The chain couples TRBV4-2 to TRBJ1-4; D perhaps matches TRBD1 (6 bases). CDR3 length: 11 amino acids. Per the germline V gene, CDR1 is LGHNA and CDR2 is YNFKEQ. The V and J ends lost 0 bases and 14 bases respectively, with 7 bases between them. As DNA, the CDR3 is TGTGCCAGCAGCCAAGAAGGGGGGCTGTTTTTT. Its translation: CASSQEGGLFF.

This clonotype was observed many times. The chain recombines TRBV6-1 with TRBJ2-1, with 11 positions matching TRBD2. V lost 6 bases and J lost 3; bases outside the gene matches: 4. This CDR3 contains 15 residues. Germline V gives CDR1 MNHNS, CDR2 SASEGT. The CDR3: CASSPTSGGYNEQFF. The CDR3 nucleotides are TGTGCCAGCAGCCCTACTAGCGGGGGCTACAATGAGCAGTTCTTC.

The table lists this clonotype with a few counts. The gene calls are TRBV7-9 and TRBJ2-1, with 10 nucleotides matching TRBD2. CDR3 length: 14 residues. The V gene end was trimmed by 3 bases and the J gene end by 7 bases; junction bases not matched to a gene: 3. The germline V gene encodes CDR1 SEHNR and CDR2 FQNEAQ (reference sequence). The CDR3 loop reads CASSFPGLANEQFF. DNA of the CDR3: TGTGCCAGCAGCTTCCCGGGACTAGCGAATGAGCAGTTCTTC.